This T cell receptor beta chain is drawn from a study of regulatory T cells in long-lasting Graves disease. TCR beta libraries were built with iRepertoire HTBI primers and Arm-PCR of CDR3 regions. TCRdb itself ran the multiplex PCR reads through MiXCR, one entry per CDR3 protein. The sample contains 500,000 to 700,000 distinct CDR3 sequences, about 32% of which appear only once. Broader study findings: Peripheral blood alone, not thyroid tissue, underwent study.

Time point given: persistent/refractory GD, antithyroid drugs over 5 years with positive TRAb. From RNA extracted from PBMCs, the TCR library was made. All patients originated from an endocrinology department located in Xi'an, China. The CDR3 consists of 16 residues. The germline V and J ends were trimmed by 0 bases and 6 bases, with 12 bases remaining between them. Looked up from germline, CDR1 is MNHEY and CDR2 is SVGAGI. At least ten counts were recorded for this clonotype. The antigen is not known. The sequencing used peripheral blood mononuclear cells (PBMCs), collected when the disease was refractory, from a patient treated with antithyroid drugs. This TCR derives from a female donor with Graves disease. The V call is TRBV6-5, the J call TRBJ1-6, with D unclear. CDR3 sequence reads: CASSYSSEGGNSPLHF. The CDR3 DNA sequence: TGTGCCAGCAGTTACTCGAGTGAGGGAGGTAATTCACCCCTCCACTTT.